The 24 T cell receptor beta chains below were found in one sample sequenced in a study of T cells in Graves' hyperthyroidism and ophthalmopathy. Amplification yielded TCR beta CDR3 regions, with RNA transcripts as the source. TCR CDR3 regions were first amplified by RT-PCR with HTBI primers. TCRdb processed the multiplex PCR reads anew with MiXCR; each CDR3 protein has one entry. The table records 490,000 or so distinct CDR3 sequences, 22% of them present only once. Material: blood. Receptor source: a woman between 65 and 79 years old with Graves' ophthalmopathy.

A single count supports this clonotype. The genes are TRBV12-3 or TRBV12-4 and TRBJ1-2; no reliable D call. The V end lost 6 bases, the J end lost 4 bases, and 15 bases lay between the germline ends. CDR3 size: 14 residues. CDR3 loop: CASSSRPYGYGYTF. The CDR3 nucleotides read TGTGCCAGCAGCAGCAGGCCCTACGGCTATGGCTACACCTTC.

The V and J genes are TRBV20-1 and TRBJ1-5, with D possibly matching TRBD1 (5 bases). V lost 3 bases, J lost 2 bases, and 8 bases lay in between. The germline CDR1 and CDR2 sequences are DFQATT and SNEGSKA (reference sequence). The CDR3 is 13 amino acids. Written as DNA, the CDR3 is TGCAGTGCTAGTCAGGGAGGCAATCAGCCCCAGCATTTT. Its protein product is CSASQGGNQPQHF.

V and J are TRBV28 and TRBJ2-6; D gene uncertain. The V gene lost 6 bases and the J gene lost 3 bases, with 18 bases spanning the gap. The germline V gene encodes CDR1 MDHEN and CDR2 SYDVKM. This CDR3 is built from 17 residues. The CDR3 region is CASRKKGLAVGANVLTF. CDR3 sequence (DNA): TGTGCCAGCAGAAAAAAGGGTTTGGCGGTTGGGGCCAACGTCCTGACTTTC.

The CDR3 protein is CASSLSSDKTYEQYF. The CDR3 bases are TGCGCCAGCAGCCTGAGTTCCGACAAAACCTACGAGCAGTACTTC. The chain combines TRBV5-1 with TRBJ2-7, with D uncertain. Germline loops: CDR1 SGHRS, CDR2 YFSETQ. Trimming cost V 4 bases and J 2 bases, with 16 bases left between them. The CDR3 has 15 amino acids.

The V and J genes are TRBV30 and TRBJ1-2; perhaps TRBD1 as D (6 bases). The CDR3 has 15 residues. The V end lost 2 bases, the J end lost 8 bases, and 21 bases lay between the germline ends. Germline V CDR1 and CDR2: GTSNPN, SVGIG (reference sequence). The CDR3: CAWSTRTGTSNGYTF. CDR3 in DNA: TGTGCCTGGAGTACACGCACCGGGACATCGAACGGCTACACCTTC.

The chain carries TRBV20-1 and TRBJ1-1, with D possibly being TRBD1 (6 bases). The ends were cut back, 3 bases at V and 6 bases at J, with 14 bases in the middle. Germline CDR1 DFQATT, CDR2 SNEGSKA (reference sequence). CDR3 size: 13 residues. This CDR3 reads CSARLQGGAEAFF. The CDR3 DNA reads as TGCAGTGCTAGGTTACAGGGTGGGGCTGAAGCTTTCTTT.

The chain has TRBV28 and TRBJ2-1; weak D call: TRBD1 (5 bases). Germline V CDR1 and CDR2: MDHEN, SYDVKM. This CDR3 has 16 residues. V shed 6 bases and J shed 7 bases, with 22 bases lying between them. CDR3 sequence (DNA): TGTGCCAGCAGCCAAGAAGGGGCTGGACCTCGAAATGAGCAGTTCTTC. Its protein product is CASSQEGAGPRNEQFF. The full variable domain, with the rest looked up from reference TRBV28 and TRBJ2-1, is DVKVTQSSRYLVKRTGEKVFLECVQDMDHENMFWYRQDPGLGLRLIYFSYDVKMKEKGDIPEGYSVSREKKERFSLILESASTNQTSMYLCASSQEGAGPRNEQFFGPGTRLTVL.

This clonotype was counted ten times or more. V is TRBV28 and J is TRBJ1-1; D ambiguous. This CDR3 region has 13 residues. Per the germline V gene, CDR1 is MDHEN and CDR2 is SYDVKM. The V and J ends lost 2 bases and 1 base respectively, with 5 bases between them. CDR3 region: CASSLPPNTEAFF. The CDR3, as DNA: TGTGCCAGCAGTTTACCCCCGAACACTGAAGCTTTCTTT.

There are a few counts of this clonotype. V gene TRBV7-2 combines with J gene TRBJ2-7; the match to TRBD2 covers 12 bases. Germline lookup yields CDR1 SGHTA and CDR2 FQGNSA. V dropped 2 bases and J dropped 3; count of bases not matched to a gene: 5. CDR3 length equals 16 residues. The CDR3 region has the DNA TGTGCCAGCAGCTTAAGGGCTAGCGGGAGGGTCTACGAGCAGTACTTC. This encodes CASSLRASGRVYEQYF.

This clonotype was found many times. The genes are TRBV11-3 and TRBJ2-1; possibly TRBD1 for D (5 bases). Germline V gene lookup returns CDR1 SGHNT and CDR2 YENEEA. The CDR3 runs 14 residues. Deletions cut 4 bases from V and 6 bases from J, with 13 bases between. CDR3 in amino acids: CASSSGSRGNEQFF. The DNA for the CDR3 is TGTGCCAGCAGCTCAGGGTCTAGAGGCAATGAGCAGTTCTTC.

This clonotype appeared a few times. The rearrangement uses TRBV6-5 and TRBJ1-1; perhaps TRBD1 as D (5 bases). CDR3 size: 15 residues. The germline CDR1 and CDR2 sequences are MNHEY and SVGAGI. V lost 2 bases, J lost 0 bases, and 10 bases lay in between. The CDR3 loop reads CASSYGGGLNTEAFF. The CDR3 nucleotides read TGTGCCAGCAGTTACGGGGGGGGTCTGAACACTGAAGCTTTCTTT.

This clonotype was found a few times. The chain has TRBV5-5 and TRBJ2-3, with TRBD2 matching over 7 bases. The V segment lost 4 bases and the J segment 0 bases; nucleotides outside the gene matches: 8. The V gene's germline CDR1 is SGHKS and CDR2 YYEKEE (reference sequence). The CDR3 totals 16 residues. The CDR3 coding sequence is TGTGCCAGCAGCCCCCGACTAGCAAAGAGCACAGATACGCAGTATTTT. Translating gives CASSPRLAKSTDTQYF. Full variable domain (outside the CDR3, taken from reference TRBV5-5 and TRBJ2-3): DAGVTQSPTHLIKTRGQQVTLRCSPISGHKSVSWYQQVLGQGPQFIFQYYEKEERGRGNFPDRFSARQFPNYSSELNVNALLLGDSALYLCASSPRLAKSTDTQYFGPGTRLTVL.

Here the CDR3 DNA reads TGTGCCAGCAGCCCCAAGACAGAAAAATATGGCTACACCTTC. Translated, it gives CASSPKTEKYGYTF. The V gene is TRBV9, the J gene TRBJ1-2; possible D gene TRBD1, 5 bases. CDR3 length: 14 residues. The V gene lost 4 bases and the J gene lost 5 bases, with 15 bases spanning the gap. Germline CDR1 and CDR2: SGDLS and YYNGEE.

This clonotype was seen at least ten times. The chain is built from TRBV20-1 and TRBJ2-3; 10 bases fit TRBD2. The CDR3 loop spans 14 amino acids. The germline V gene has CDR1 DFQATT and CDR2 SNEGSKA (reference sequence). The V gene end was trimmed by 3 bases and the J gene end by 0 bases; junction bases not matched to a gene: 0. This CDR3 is CSARTSGSTDTQYF. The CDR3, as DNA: TGCAGTGCTAGGACTAGCGGGAGCACAGATACGCAGTATTTT.

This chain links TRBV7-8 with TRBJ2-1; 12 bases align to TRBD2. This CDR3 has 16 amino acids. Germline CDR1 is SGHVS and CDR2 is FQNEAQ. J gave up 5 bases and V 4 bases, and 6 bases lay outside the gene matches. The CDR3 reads CASSSLAGGPNNEQFF. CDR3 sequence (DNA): TGTGCCAGCAGCTCCCTAGCGGGAGGGCCAAACAATGAGCAGTTCTTC.

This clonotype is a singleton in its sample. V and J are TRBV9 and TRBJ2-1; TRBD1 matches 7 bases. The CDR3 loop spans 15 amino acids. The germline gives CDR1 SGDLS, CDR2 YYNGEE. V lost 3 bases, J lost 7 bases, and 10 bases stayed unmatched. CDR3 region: CASSEQGLSGNEQFF. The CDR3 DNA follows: TGTGCCAGCAGCGAACAGGGGTTGTCGGGGAATGAGCAGTTCTTC.

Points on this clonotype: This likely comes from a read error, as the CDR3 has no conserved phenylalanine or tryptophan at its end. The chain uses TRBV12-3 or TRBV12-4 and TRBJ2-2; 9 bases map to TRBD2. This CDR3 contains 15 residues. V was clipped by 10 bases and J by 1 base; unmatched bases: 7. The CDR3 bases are TGTGCCACCCGAGTAGCGGGGGTGAACACCGGGGAGCTGTTTCTT. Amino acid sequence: CATRVAGVNTGELFL.

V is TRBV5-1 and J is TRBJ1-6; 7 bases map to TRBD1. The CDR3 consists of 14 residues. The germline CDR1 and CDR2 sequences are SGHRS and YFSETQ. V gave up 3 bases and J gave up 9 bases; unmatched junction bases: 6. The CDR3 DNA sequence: TGCGCCAGCAGCTATACAGGGGTAACTTCACCCCTCCACTTT. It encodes CASSYTGVTSPLHF.

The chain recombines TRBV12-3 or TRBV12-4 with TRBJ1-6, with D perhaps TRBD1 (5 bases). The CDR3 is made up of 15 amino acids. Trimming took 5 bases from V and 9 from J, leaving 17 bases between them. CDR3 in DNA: TGTGCCAGCAGTACGGGGACCGCGGGCGGTTCACCCCTCCACTTT. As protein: CASSTGTAGGSPLHF.

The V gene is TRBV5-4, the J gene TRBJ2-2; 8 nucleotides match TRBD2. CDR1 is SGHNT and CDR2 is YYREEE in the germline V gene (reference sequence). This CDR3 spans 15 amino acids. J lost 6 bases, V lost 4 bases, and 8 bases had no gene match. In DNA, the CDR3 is TGTGCCAGCAGCCCAGGAGCGGGAGTGGCCGGGGAGCTGTTTTTT. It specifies CASSPGAGVAGELFF.

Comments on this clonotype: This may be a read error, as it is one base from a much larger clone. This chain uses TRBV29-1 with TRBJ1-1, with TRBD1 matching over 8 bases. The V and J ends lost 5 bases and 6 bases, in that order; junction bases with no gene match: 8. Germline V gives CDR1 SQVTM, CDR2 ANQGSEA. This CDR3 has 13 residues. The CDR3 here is CSVSGQGGAEAFF. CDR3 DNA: TGCAGCGTTAGCGGACAGGGCGGCGCTGAAGCTTTCTTT.

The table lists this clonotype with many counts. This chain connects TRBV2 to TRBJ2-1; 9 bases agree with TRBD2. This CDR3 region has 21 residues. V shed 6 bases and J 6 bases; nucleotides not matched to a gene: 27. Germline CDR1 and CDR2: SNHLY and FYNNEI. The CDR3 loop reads CASSIVNGGRVGIGTFNEQFF. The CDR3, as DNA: TGTGCCAGCAGCATTGTTAATGGCGGGAGGGTCGGCATTGGGACATTCAATGAGCAGTTCTTC.

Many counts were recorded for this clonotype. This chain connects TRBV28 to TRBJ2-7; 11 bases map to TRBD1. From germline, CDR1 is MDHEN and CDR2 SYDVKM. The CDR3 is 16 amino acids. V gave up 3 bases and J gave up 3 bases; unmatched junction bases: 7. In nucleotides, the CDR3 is TGTGCCAGCAGTTTGGGGGGACAGGGGGTTGGCTACGAGCAGTACTTC. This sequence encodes CASSLGGQGVGYEQYF. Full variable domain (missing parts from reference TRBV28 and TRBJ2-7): DVKVTQSSRYLVKRTGEKVFLECVQDMDHENMFWYRQDPGLGLRLIYFSYDVKMKEKGDIPEGYSVSREKKERFSLILESASTNQTSMYLCASSLGGQGVGYEQYFGPGTRLTVT.

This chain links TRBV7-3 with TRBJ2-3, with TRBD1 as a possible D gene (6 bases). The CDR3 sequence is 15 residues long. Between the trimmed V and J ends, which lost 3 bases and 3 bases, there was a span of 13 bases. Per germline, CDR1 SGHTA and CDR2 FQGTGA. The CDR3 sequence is CASSLLGAVTDTQYF. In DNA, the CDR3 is TGTGCCAGCAGCTTGTTGGGGGCAGTAACAGATACGCAGTATTTT.